Listed here is a single T cell receptor beta chain. Using a J-beta primer mix together with a sample-barcoded 5' primer, a second PCR was run for roughly 6 to 11 cycles. TCRdb analysed the 5' RACE reads with MiXCR anew, one entry per CDR3 protein. The sample shows approximately 800,000 distinct CDR3 sequences, about 34% of them seen only once. These data originate in a study of blood T cells in healthy people across ages. This CDR3 is built from 14 residues. Trimming took off 3 bases at V and 8 bases at J, with 13 bases between the two ends. Looked up from germline, CDR1 is ENHRY and CDR2 is SYGVKD. V and J are TRBV10-3 and TRBJ1-4; D not resolved. The specimen was blood. The sequence was obtained from a man aged 18 to 35 in good health. The CDR3 sequence is CAISDPGYGEKLFF. The CDR3 DNA reads as TGTGCCATCAGTGACCCGGGGTACGGAGAAAAACTGTTTTTT.